A selection of T cell receptor beta chains follows, all from one sample in a study of post-analysis software for immune sequencing data. Using its own MiXCR run on the PCR reads, TCRdb lists one record per CDR3 protein. The data contain approximately 690,000 distinct CDR3 sequences, more than 50% of them seen just once; the ten biggest clones take up about 11%. The sequenced material came from blood. These receptors were taken from a girl aged 2 to 10 with multiple sclerosis. Both conserved end residues are part of each CDR3.

>14|TRBJ2-5|TRBV12-3/TRBV12-4
CASSFRRAEGEQYF
>15|TRBJ2-4|TRBV18
CASSPLGSAKNIQYF
>12|TRBJ2-7|TRBV15
CATSRESSEQYF
>14|TRBJ2-7|TRBV12-3/TRBV12-4
CASITIPENYEQYF
>14|TRBJ2-5|TRBV2
CASQEREGTLTQYF
>16|TRBJ1-2|TRBV6-5
CASSYSPTGKYYGYTF
>13|TRBJ2-3|TRBV27
CASSFTGEDTQYF
>14|TRBJ2-5|TRBV10-3
CAIRPTGAQETLYF
>15|TRBJ2-7|TRBV15
CATSRAIAGGYEQYF
>16|TRBJ2-7|TRBV3-1
CASSQDLDSSSYEQYF
>13|TRBJ2-1|TRBV27
CASSLGPGYEQFF
>14|TRBJ2-3|TRBV2
CASRGGVSTDTQYF
>17|TRBJ2-1|TRBV4-2
CASSQKGPMDSYNEQFF
>16|TRBJ2-5|TRBV5-1
CASSLGAGGHQETQYF
>19|TRBJ1-2|TRBV5-4
CASSFRPTRTIVANYGYTF
>17|TRBJ1-2|TRBV7-2
CASSLRPAGSVNYGYTF
>16|TRBJ2-7|TRBV10-3
CAISSFIGHVSYEQYF
>11|TRBJ1-1|TRBV27
CATYRGRVAFF
>13|TRBJ1-1|TRBV7-2
CASSLATDTEAFF
>14|TRBJ1-2|TRBV6-4
CASSPVEGNYGYTF
>15|TRBJ1-6|TRBV6-4
CASSDTTDRNSPLHF
>15|TRBJ2-1|TRBV5-1
CASSLSLAGENEQFF
>17|TRBJ2-1|TRBV6-1
CASSEGQKGLANNEQFF
>14|-|TRBV5-1
CASSQGQGANEQYF
>15|TRBJ2-3|TRBV9
CASSPGFQSADTQYF
>12|TRBJ2-7|TRBV6-4
CASIRDAYEQYF
>15|TRBJ2-3|TRBV5-1
CASSAGDRVWDTQYF
>15|TRBJ2-2|TRBV5-1
CASNLRDRSTGELFF
>17|TRBJ2-1|TRBV24-1
CATSDAVGSGGYNEQFF
>15|TRBJ2-1|TRBV12-3/TRBV12-4
CASSTQDSRGNEQFF
>16|TRBJ2-5|TRBV4-2
CASSQGRLAGGETQYF
>10|TRBJ1-5|TRBV12-3/TRBV12-4
CASPTQPQHF
>17|TRBJ2-1|TRBV7-8
CASSLVPQRASYNEQFF
>14|TRBJ1-1|TRBV29-1
CSGGGAGVSTEAFF
>15|TRBJ2-1|TRBV7-2
CASSLGSKAYNEQFF
>14|TRBJ2-7|TRBV6-6
CASSYEEFVGEQYF
>16|TRBJ2-7|TRBV7-8
CASSPLAGGGASEQYF
>14|TRBJ2-3|TRBV29-1
CSARTGHSTDTQYF
>18|TRBJ2-1|TRBV10-3
CAISESRLAGGPYNEQFF
>14|TRBJ2-2|TRBV29-1
CSVKTGANTGELFF
>14|TRBJ1-2|TRBV20-1
CSARDIQATDGYTF
>11|-|TRBV7-2
CASSLTGTQYF